A selection of T cell receptor beta chains follows, all from one sample in a study of blood T cell repertoires in COVID-19. Sequencing was performed with immunoSEQ multiplex PCR; in TCRdb, only in-frame clones are kept and a portion is missing. This table has a few hundred thousand clones, around 90% appearing once. The sequenced material came from peripheral blood. These TCRs come from a man between 60 and 70 years old with acute or convalescent COVID-19. Both conserved end residues are part of each CDR3. Fields, in order: V gene, D gene, J gene, clone size, CDR3 protein, CDR3 DNA. The D gene is left open where the match is weak. Some rows mark clone size as missing; the rest say once, few, many or name a class of expanded clone.

>TRBV2|TRBD2|TRBJ2-7|-
CASSERREGIYEQYF
TGTGCCAGCAGTGAACGGCGGGAGGGGATCTACGAGCAGTACTTC
>TRBV19|-|TRBJ1-5|-
CASSIGSQPQHF
TGTGCCAGTAGTATTGGTAGCCAGCCCCAGCATTTT
>TRBV6-2/TRBV6-3|-|TRBJ1-5|-
CASSYTHGGRPDQPQHF
TGTGCCAGCAGTTACACACACGGAGGTCGGCCCGATCAGCCCCAGCATTTT
>TRBV9|TRBD2|TRBJ2-7|-
CASSEGLAGFWEQYF
TGTGCCAGCAGCGAGGGACTAGCGGGTTTTTGGGAGCAGTACTTC
>TRBV2|-|TRBJ1-2|-
CASSGRQGNGYTF
TGTGCCAGCAGTGGGCGGCAGGGGAATGGCTACACCTTC
>TRBV3-1/TRBV3-2|TRBD1|TRBJ2-7|-
CASSHSGGYEQYF
TGTGCCAGCAGCCATTCAGGGGGCTACGAGCAGTACTTC
>TRBV6-2/TRBV6-3|-|TRBJ1-1|many
CASSYSRDGGTEAFF
TGTGCCAGCAGTTACTCAAGGGACGGGGGCACTGAAGCTTTCTTT
>TRBV27|TRBD1|TRBJ2-7|-
CASYRRTGTGVYEQYF
TGTGCCAGCTACCGGCGAACCGGGACAGGGGTGTACGAGCAGTACTTC
>TRBV6-6|TRBD1|TRBJ2-7|few
CASSPTTGSGEQYF
TGTGCCAGCAGTCCTACGACAGGGTCGGGTGAGCAGTACTTC
>TRBV28|-|TRBJ2-7|-
CASSFGLDAGQLLTYEQYF
TGTGCCAGCAGTTTTGGCTTAGACGCTGGACAGTTGCTCACCTACGAGCAGTACTTC
>TRBV7-3|TRBD1|TRBJ2-1|few
CASSLDRGAYNEQFF
TGTGCCAGCAGCTTGGACAGGGGCGCCTACAATGAGCAGTTCTTC
>TRBV15|-|TRBJ1-1|-
CATSRNREAGRQHTEAFF
TGTGCCACCAGCAGAAACCGCGAGGCGGGGAGGCAGCACACTGAAGCTTTCTTT
>TRBV19|-|TRBJ2-2|-
CASSPGGVMPAGELFF
TGTGCCAGTAGTCCCGGCGGGGTTATGCCGGCCGGGGAGCTGTTTTTT
>TRBV6-5|TRBD1|TRBJ1-5|-
CASRTGNNQPQHF
TGTGCCAGCCGGACAGGGAACAATCAGCCCCAGCATTTT
>TRBV7-9|-|TRBJ1-6|-
CASSPPGLWNSPLHF
TGTGCCAGCAGCCCCCCGGGACTCTGGAATTCACCCCTCCACTTT
>TRBV5-5|TRBD1|TRBJ1-5|-
CASSKKLQGGGNQPQHF
TGTGCCAGCAGCAAAAAATTACAAGGGGGCGGCAATCAGCCCCAGCATTTT
>TRBV5-4|TRBD1|TRBJ1-1|-
CASSLGTGAMNTEAFF
TGTGCCAGCAGCTTGGGGACAGGGGCCATGAACACTGAAGCTTTCTTT
>TRBV27|TRBD1|TRBJ1-2|-
CASSLSQGYGYTF
TGTGCCAGCAGTTTATCACAGGGGTATGGCTACACCTTC
>TRBV10-3|-|TRBJ1-3|-
CAITQILSGNTIYF
TGTGCCATCACCCAGATCCTCTCTGGAAACACCATATATTTT
>TRBV3-1/TRBV3-2|TRBD2|TRBJ2-2|-
CASSRAGGAPGELFF
TGTGCCAGCAGCCGGGCGGGGGGCGCCCCCGGGGAGCTGTTTTTT
>TRBV4-1|TRBD1|TRBJ1-2|-
CASSQLTGVGYGYTF
TGCGCCAGCAGCCAACTGACAGGGGTGGGCTATGGCTACACCTTC
>TRBV30|TRBD2|TRBJ2-1|once
CAWRRRGSGAFNEQFF
TGTGCCTGGAGGAGACGTGGTAGCGGGGCGTTCAATGAGCAGTTCTTC
>TRBV2|TRBD2|TRBJ2-2|-
CASSEERWGLANTGELFF
TGTGCCAGCAGTGAAGAAAGGTGGGGACTAGCGAACACCGGGGAGCTGTTTTTT
>TRBV9|-|TRBJ1-3|-
CASSVGPRGTGNTIYF
TGTGCCAGCAGCGTAGGCCCCCGGGGAACTGGAAACACCATATATTTT
>TRBV5-1|TRBD2|TRBJ2-2|-
CASSDAVQTGLAGLNTGELFF
TGCGCCAGCAGCGACGCTGTACAGACGGGACTAGCGGGATTGAACACCGGGGAGCTGTTTTTT
>TRBV11-2|-|TRBJ2-7|-
CASSLLREQYF
TGTGCCAGCAGCCTCCTTCGGGAGCAGTACTTC
>TRBV7-3|TRBD1|TRBJ2-1|-
CASSTIPGQGFSNEQFF
TGTGCCAGCAGCACTATACCGGGACAGGGCTTTTCAAATGAGCAGTTCTTC
>TRBV13|-|TRBJ2-3|once
CASSSPSTDTQYF
TGTGCCAGCAGCTCCCCTAGCACAGATACGCAGTATTTT
>TRBV28|-|TRBJ1-6|-
CASRDRLGGSSYNSPLHF
TGTGCCAGCAGGGACCGGTTGGGGGGTAGCTCCTATAATTCACCCCTCCACTTT
>TRBV7-9|-|TRBJ2-3|-
CASSVESTADTQYF
TGTGCCAGCAGCGTCGAATCGACTGCAGATACGCAGTATTTT
>TRBV9|TRBD2|TRBJ2-5|-
CASSVGEQRGEETQYF
TGTGCCAGCAGCGTAGGGGAGCAGCGGGGGGAAGAGACCCAGTACTTC
>TRBV7-7|TRBD1|TRBJ2-2|-
CASSLIGTANTGELFF
TGTGCCAGCAGCTTAATCGGGACAGCGAACACCGGGGAGCTGTTTTTT
>TRBV13|-|TRBJ1-3|few
CASSLSRAISGNTIYF
TGTGCCAGCAGCTTAAGCAGGGCTATCTCTGGAAACACCATATATTTT
>TRBV11-1|-|TRBJ2-7|-
CASSLGQAQTYEQYF
TGTGCCAGCAGCTTGGGGCAGGCCCAGACCTACGAGCAGTACTTC
>TRBV28|-|TRBJ2-2|-
CASRLGGTGELFF
TGTGCCAGCAGACTGGGGGGTACCGGGGAGCTGTTTTTT
>TRBV19|TRBD1|TRBJ1-2|-
CASNDRANNYGYTF
TGTGCCAGTAACGACAGGGCTAATAACTATGGCTACACCTTC
>TRBV19|-|TRBJ2-5|-
CASRFLGGPGTQYF
TGTGCCAGTAGATTTTTGGGGGGTCCAGGGACCCAGTACTTC
>TRBV6-5|-|TRBJ1-4|many
CASSYRSGGGLFF
TGTGCCAGCAGTTACCGTAGCGGGGGCGGGCTGTTTTTT
>TRBV6-2/TRBV6-3|-|TRBJ2-5|-
CASSHRPGGQETQYF
TGTGCCAGCAGCCATCGACCGGGTGGGCAAGAGACCCAGTACTTC
>TRBV2|-|TRBJ2-1|-
CASKGTRGSYNEQFF
TGTGCCAGCAAGGGCACGCGGGGATCTTACAATGAGCAGTTCTTC
>TRBV5-1|TRBD1|TRBJ2-7|few
CASSLVVMWDRSYEQYF
TGCGCCAGCAGCTTGGTCGTGATGTGGGACAGGTCATACGAGCAGTACTTC
>TRBV3-1/TRBV3-2|TRBD2|TRBJ2-5|-
CANGGEETQYF
TGTGCCAACGGGGGGGAAGAGACCCAGTACTTC
>TRBV30|-|TRBJ2-5|-
CAWTDISETQYF
TGTGCCTGGACCGACATCTCGGAGACCCAGTACTTC
>TRBV28|TRBD2|TRBJ2-7|-
CASSPLAGPPSGEQYF
TGTGCCAGCAGTCCTCTAGCGGGGCCCCCCTCGGGGGAGCAGTACTTC
>TRBV5-5|TRBD1|TRBJ1-2|-
CASRAGTGNGYGYTF
TGTGCCAGCAGAGCCGGGACAGGGAATGGCTATGGCTACACCTTC
>TRBV5-4|TRBD2|TRBJ2-1|-
CASSDRIAGGRGNEQFF
TGTGCCAGCAGCGACCGAATAGCGGGGGGGCGCGGCAATGAGCAGTTCTTC
>TRBV7-3|TRBD1|TRBJ2-2|-
CASSATGGLGELFF
TGTGCCAGCAGCGCCACAGGGGGCTTGGGGGAGCTGTTTTTT
>TRBV5-8|TRBD2|TRBJ2-5|-
CASSFGSGVQETQYF
TGTGCCAGCAGCTTTGGTAGCGGGGTACAAGAGACCCAGTACTTC
>TRBV5-4|TRBD2|TRBJ2-3|-
CASSAAAGLGTDTQYF
TGTGCCAGCAGCGCCGCCGCGGGACTAGGCACAGATACGCAGTATTTT
>TRBV13|TRBD2|TRBJ2-7|-
CASSSGLRGGLYEQYF
TGTGCCAGCAGCTCAGGGCTCCGGGGGGGCCTCTACGAGCAGTACTTC
>TRBV13|TRBD1|TRBJ1-4|-
CASSLWGQETLYTNEKLFF
TGTGCCAGCAGCCTATGGGGACAGGAAACCCTCTATACTAATGAAAAACTGTTTTTT
>TRBV12-3/TRBV12-4|TRBD1|TRBJ2-7|-
CACKTGKIYEQYF
TGTGCCTGCAAGACAGGGAAAATCTACGAGCAGTACTTC
>TRBV7-3|TRBD2|TRBJ2-1|-
CASSQSGGKSNEQFF
TGTGCCAGCAGCCAAAGCGGGGGAAAAAGCAATGAGCAGTTCTTC
>TRBV3-1/TRBV3-2|TRBD1|TRBJ1-5|few
CASSDRDQPQHF
TGTGCCAGCAGCGACAGGGATCAGCCCCAGCATTTT
>TRBV14|-|TRBJ2-5|-
CASSQDAGGGPQETQYF
TGTGCCAGCAGCCAAGATGCGGGCGGGGGCCCTCAAGAGACCCAGTACTTC
>TRBV11-1|-|TRBJ1-4|-
CASSPGGRRRNEKLFF
TGTGCCAGCAGCCCGGGCGGGCGGCGGAGGAATGAAAAACTGTTTTTT
>TRBV4-3|TRBD1|TRBJ1-1|-
CASSREGATEAFF
TGCGCCAGCAGCCGAGAGGGGGCCACTGAAGCTTTCTTT
>TRBV19|-|TRBJ1-5|once
CAAGRTVSNQPQHF
TGTGCCGCAGGGCGGACAGTTAGCAATCAGCCCCAGCATTTT
>TRBV19|TRBD1|TRBJ1-5|-
CASTPGQGTRNQPQHF
TGTGCCAGTACCCCGGGACAGGGGACGAGAAATCAGCCCCAGCATTTT